This TCR beta chain stems from a study of blood T cell repertoires in COVID-19. Overall study context: PBMCs, B-cell-depleted T cells, or T cells provided the cDNA or gDNA that made up the material.

With 4 bases removed from V and 4 bases from J, the gap between germline ends came to 7 bases. Germline values: CDR1 ENHRY, CDR2 SYGVKD. The CDR3 runs 12 residues. Assay: immunoSEQ multiplex PCR; the TCRdb copy retains only in-frame clones and omits some. The table has approximately 140,000 clones, more than 75% seen once; the top ten hold about 1.2%. Participants were placed into cohorts based on the clinical history they reported. Sequenced input: PBMCs or T cells enriched from blood (not recorded which). The TCR originated in a woman younger than 45 with acute COVID-19. The rearrangement joins TRBV10-3 to TRBJ2-5; a possible D gene is TRBD2 (6 bases). The CDR3 nucleotides are TGTGCCATCAGTGGGACTACAGAGACCCAGTACTTC. It is translated as CAISGTTETQYF.